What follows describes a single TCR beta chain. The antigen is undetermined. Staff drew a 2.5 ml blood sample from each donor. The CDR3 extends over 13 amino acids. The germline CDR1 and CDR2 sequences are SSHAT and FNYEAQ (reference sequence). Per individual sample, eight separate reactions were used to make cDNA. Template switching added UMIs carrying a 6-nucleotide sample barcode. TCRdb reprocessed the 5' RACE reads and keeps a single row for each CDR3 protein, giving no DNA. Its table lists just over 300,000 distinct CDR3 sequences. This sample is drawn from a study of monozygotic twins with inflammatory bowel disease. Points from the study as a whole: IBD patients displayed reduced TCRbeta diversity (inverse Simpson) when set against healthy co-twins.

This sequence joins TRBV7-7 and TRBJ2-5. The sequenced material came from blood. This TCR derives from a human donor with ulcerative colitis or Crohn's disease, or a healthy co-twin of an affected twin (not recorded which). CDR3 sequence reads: CASSLAWSETQYF.